The clone carrying this T cell receptor (beta chain) was recorded once. What it binds is not known. Some clones are missing from TCRdb's copy, which holds only in-frame ones; the method was immunoSEQ multiplex PCR. Among approximately 2.1 million clones listed, 85% to 95% were seen once. This entry belongs to a study of shared clonotypes between healthy human individuals. Overall study findings and caveats: Around 5.4% of naive CD4 clonotypes were common to a few donors.

From germline, CDR1 is MDHEN and CDR2 SYDVKM. The CDR3 length is 13 residues. V was clipped by 2 bases and J by 9 bases, with 13 bases between them. This sequence originates from a young man in good health. Some clones in this sample may be carry-over from other donors' samples. The V call is TRBV28, the J call TRBJ1-1; D perhaps matches TRBD1 (5 bases). Sequencing used naive CD4+ T cells from PBMCs. Described subset: CD45RA+ positively selected. Written as DNA, the CDR3 is TGTGCCAGCAGTTTACCCGACAGAGGGCAAGCTTTCTTT. Translating it yields CASSLPDRGQAFF. The full variable domain, its missing parts supplied by reference TRBV28 and TRBJ1-1, is DVKVTQSSRYLVKRTGEKVFLECVQDMDHENMFWYRQDPGLGLRLIYFSYDVKMKEKGDIPEGYSVSREKKERFSLILESASTNQTSMYLCASSLPDRGQAFFGQGTRLTVV.